This T cell receptor beta chain stems from a study of a mutant IDH1 vaccine in newly diagnosed glioma. Sample time point: week 5, during vaccination. Doses of 300 ug of mutant IDH1 20-mer peptide were given with topical imiquimod. Comment on this clone: Its specificity is unknown.

The data were produced by immunoSEQ multiplex PCR, yet TCRdb's version contains in-frame clones alone and is incomplete. The data hold fewer than 35,000 clones, with over 50% observed a single time. Sequencing was performed on PBMCs, taken from a glioma patient whose treatment included an IDH1 peptide vaccine. The receptor was derived from a woman aged 18-29 years with glioma.

The CDR3 DNA reads TGTGCCAGCAGTAATCCCCGGACTGAAGCTTTCTTT. This translates into CASSNPRTEAFF. The gene calls are TRBV6-6 and TRBJ1-1, with D hard to call. V was pared by 5 bases and J by 5 bases, with 9 bases between. Germline CDR1 reads MNHNY; CDR2 reads SVGAGI (reference sequence). CDR3 size: 12 residues.